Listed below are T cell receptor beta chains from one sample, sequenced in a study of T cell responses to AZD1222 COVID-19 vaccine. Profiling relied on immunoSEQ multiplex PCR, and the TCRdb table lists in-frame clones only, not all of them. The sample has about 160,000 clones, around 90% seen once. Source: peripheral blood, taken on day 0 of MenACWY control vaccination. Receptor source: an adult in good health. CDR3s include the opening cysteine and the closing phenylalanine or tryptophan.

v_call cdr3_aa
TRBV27 CASSLSFRSSYNSPLHF
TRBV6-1 CASSEQGARRSNQPQHF
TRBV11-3 CASSLGRPSSYEQYF
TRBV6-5 CASSRDVGAPRGYTF
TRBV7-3 CASSLRVAGGPGTGEQFF
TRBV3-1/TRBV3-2 CASSQAPGITKLFF
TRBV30 CAWTPSTNEKLFF
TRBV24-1 CATSDPHTGQFF
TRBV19 CASSLTPVGQAYGYTF
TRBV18 CASSPDRLYGYTF
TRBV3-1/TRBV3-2 CASSPPFGTYNEQFF
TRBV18 CASSREWDSHEQYF
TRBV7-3 CASSRNHNEQFF
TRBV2 CASSGNVKGYTF
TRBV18 CASSPSGGSYEQYF
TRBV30 CAWRTGGANEQYF
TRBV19 CASSPWTGVPRNSPLHF
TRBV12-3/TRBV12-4 CASRQGRDTEAFF
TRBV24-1 CATSVPAVNEQFF
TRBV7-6 CASTAVLNTEAFF
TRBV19 CASSHGTGLNTEAFF
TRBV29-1 CSVADGLLGNQPQHF
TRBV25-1 CASEGGGWYQETQYF
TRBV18 CASSPPLRIWETQYF
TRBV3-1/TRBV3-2 CASSHTYEQYF
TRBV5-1 CASSAQTGGADTIYF
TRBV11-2 CATSKFFHEQFF
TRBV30 CAWSVRGTSFHTQYF
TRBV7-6 CASSLVQGSNQPQHF
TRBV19 CASTLAGANEQFF
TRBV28 CASSLGGLDEKLFF
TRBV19 CASTPNQGGLDQFF
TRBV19 CATKGGRAPGELFF
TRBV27 CATGASGRGEQYF
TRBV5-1 CASSQLGLGGTSRNEQFF
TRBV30 CAWSVGDMYQPQHF
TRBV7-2 CASSWGWGNEKLFF
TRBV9 CASSVTAGVDTDTQYF
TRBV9 CASSLGTSGSTGELFF
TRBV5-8 CASSSHGTGSNQPQHF
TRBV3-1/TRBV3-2 CASSQGYRGNTEAFF
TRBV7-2 CASSSGASYGYTF
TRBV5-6 CASSLGTSGTYSYEQYF
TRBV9 CASSVGDLGNSPLHF
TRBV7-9 CASSSPGNTANYGYTF
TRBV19 CASSMIGPRGAEAFF
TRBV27 CASRETGKNSPLHF
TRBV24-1 CATSSGQGRRNEKLFF
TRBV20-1 CSASFMVGGYTF
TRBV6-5 CASTPTVRADYEQYF
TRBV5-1 CASSLSGPPGGSPLHF
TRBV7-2 CASSSPLGGYAEAFF
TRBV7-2 CASREGTEGQPQHF
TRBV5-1 CASSLDAGRAEAFF
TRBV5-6 CASSPRRLGGYTF
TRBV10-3 CAISAGNEQFF
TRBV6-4 CASSSPASSATNEKLFF
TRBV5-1 CASKGEGALYGYTF
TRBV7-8 CASSGRARDTSRDGYTF